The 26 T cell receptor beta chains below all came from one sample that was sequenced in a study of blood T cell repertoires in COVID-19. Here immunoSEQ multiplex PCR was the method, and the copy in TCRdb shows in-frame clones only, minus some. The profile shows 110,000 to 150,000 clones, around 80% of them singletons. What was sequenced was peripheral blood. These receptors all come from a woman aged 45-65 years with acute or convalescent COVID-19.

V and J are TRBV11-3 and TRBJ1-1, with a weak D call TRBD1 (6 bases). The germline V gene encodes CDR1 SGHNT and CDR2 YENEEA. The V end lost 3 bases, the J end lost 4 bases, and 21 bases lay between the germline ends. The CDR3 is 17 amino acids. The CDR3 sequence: CASSFMGGAERSTEAFF. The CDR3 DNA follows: TGTGCCAGCAGCTTCATGGGGGGGGCTGAGCGAAGCACTGAAGCTTTCTTT.

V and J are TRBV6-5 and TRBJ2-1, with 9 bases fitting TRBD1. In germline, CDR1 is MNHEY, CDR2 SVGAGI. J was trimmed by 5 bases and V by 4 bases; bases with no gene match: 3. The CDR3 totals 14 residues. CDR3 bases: TGTGCCAGCAGTTTGGGACAGGGTAACAATGAGCAGTTCTTC. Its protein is CASSLGQGNNEQFF.

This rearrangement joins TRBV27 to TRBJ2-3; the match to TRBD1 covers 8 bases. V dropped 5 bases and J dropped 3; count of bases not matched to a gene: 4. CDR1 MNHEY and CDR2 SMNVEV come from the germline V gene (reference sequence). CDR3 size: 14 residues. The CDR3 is CASSRDRLTDTQYF. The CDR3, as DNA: TGTGCCAGCAGTAGGGACAGGCTGACAGATACGCAGTATTTT.

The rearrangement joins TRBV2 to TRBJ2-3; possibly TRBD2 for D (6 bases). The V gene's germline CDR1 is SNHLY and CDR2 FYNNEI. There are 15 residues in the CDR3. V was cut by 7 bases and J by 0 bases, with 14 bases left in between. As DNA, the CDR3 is TGTGCCAGCACCCCTGGGAGGACTAGCACAGATACGCAGTATTTT. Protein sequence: CASTPGRTSTDTQYF.

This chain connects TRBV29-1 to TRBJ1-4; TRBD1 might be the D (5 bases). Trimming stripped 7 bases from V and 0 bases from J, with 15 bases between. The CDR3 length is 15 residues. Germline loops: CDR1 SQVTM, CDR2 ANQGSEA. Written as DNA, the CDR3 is TGCAGCGCAACACACCGACAGTCAACTAATGAAAAACTGTTTTTT. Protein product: CSATHRQSTNEKLFF.

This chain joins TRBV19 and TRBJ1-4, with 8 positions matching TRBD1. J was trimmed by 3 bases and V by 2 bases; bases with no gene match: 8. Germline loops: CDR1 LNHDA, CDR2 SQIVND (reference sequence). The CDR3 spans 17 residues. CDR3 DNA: TGTGCCAGTAGTATACTCGGGACAGGCAATCCTAATGAAAAACTGTTTTTT. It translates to CASSILGTGNPNEKLFF.

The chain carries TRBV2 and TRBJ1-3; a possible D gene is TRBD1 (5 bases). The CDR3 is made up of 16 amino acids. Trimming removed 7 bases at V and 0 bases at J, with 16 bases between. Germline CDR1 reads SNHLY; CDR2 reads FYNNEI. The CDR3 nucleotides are TGTGCCAGCATGGAGTCGGCAGGGTTCTCTGGAAACACCATATATTTT. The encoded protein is CASMESAGFSGNTIYF.

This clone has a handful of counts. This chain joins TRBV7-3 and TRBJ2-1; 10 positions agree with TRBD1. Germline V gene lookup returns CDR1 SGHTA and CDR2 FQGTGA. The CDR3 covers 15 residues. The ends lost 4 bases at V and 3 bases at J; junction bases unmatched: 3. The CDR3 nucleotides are TGTGCCAGCAGCTCGGGGACAGGGGTCTACAATGAGCAGTTCTTC. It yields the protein CASSSGTGVYNEQFF. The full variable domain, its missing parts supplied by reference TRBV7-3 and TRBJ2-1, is GAGVSQTPSNKVTEKGKYVELRCDPISGHTALYWYRQSLGQGPEFLIYFQGTGAADDSGLPNDRFFAVRPEGSVSTLKIQRTERGDSAVYLCASSSGTGVYNEQFFGPGTRLTVL.

CDR3 bases: TGTGCCAGCAGCGTCTCGGGAAACACTGAAGCTTTCTTT. Its protein is CASSVSGNTEAFF. V is TRBV7-9 and J is TRBJ1-1; D not resolved. CDR1 SEHNR and CDR2 FQNEAQ come from the germline V gene (reference sequence). Trimming removed 5 bases at V and 2 bases at J, with 9 bases between. This CDR3 contains 13 residues.

The CDR3 region has the DNA TGTGCCAGCAGCTTAATGGCAGACTACAATGAGCAGTTCTTC. Its translation: CASSLMADYNEQFF. The J gene is TRBJ2-1, the V gene TRBV7-3; D gene ambiguous. The CDR3 extends over 14 amino acids. Germline V gene lookup returns CDR1 SGHTA and CDR2 FQGTGA. V lost 1 base, J lost 3 bases, and 7 bases lay in between.

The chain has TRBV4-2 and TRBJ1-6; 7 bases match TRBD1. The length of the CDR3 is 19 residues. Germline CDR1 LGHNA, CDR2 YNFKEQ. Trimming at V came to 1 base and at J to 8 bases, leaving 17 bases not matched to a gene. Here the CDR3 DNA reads TGTGCCAGCAGCCAAGTTGTGACAGGGAGCGGTGTTGCTTATTCACCCCTCCACTTT. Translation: CASSQVVTGSGVAYSPLHF.

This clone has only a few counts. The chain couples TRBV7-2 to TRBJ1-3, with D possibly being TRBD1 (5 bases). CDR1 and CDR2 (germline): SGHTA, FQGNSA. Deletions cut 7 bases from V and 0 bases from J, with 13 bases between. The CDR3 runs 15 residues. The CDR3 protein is CASTLTVRSGNTIYF. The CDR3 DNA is TGTGCCAGCACTTTGACAGTCCGCTCTGGAAACACCATATATTTT.

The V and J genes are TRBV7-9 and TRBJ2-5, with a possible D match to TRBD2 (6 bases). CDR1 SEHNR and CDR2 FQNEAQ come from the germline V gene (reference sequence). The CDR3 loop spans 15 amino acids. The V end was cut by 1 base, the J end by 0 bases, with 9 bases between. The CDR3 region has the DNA TGTGCCAGCAGCTTAGGATCGGGGGACCAAGAGACCCAGTACTTC. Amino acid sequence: CASSLGSGDQETQYF.

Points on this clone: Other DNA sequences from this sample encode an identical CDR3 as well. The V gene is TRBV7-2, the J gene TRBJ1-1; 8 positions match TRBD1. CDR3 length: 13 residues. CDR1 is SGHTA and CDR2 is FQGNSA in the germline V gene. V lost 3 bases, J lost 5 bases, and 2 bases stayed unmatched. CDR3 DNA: TGTGCCAGCAGCTTGGACAGGGATACTGAAGCTTTCTTT. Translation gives CASSLDRDTEAFF.

CDR3 DNA: TGTGCCTGGAACGTTGAGGGCCAGCCCCAGCATTTT. It is translated as CAWNVEGQPQHF. The V call is TRBV30, the J call TRBJ1-5; D is uncertain. The ends were cut back, 4 bases at V and 7 bases at J, with 11 bases in the middle. The CDR3 runs 12 residues. The V gene's germline CDR1 is GTSNPN and CDR2 SVGIG (reference sequence).

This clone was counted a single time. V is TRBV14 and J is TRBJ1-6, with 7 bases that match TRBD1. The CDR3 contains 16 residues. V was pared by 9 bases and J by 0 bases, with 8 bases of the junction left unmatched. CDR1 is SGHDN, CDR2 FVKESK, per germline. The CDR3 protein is CASRQGVSSYNSPLHF. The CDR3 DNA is TGTGCCAGTCGACAGGGAGTGAGCTCCTATAATTCACCCCTCCACTTT.

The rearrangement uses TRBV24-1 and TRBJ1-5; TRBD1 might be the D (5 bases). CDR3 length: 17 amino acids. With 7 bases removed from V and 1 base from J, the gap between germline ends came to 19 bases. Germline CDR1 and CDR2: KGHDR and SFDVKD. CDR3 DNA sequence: TGTGCCACCAGCGGAGAGGGACGGGGACTCAGCAATCAGCCCCAGCATTTT. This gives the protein CATSGEGRGLSNQPQHF.

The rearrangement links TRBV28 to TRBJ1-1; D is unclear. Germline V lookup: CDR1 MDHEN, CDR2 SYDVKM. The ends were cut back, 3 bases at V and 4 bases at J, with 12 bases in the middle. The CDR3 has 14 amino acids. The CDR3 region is CASSFPRGGTEAFF. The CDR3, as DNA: TGTGCCAGCAGTTTTCCACGGGGTGGCACTGAAGCTTTCTTT.

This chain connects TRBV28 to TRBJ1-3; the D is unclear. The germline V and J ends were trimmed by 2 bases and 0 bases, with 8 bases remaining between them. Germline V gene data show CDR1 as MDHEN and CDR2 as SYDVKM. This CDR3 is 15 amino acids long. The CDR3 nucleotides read TGTGCCAGCAGTTTACCGGGTGACTCTGGAAACACCATATATTTT. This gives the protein CASSLPGDSGNTIYF.

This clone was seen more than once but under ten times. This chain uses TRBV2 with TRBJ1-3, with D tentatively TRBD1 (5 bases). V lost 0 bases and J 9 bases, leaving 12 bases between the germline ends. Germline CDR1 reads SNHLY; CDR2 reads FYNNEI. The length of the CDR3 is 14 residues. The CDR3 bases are TGTGCCAGCAGTGAAGCGCTTCAAGGGGTCACCATATATTTT. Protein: CASSEALQGVTIYF.

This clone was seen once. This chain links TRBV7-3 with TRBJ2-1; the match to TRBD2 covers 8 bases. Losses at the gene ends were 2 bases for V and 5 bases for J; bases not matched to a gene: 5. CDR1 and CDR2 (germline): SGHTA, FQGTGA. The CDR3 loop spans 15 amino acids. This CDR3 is CASSLDGTRNNEQFF. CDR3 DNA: TGTGCCAGCAGCTTAGACGGGACTAGGAACAATGAGCAGTTCTTC.

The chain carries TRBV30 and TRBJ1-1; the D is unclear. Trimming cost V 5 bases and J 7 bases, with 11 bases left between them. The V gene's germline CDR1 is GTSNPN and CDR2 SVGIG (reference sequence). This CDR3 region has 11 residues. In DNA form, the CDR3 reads TGTGCCTGGGGGTTACAGTTTGAAGCTTTCTTT. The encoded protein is CAWGLQFEAFF.

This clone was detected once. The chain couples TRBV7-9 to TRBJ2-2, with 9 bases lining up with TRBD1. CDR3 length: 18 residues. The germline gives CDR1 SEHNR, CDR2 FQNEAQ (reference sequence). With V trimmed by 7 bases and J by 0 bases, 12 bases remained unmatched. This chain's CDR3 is CASTSDRGKQSNTGELFF. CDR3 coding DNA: TGTGCCAGCACATCGGACAGGGGAAAACAGTCGAACACCGGGGAGCTGTTTTTT.

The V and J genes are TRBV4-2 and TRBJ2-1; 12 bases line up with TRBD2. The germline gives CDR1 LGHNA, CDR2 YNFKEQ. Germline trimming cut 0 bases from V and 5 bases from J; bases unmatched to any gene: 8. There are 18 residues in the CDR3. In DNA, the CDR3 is TGTGCCAGCAGCCAAGACCCCCCGACTAGCGGGGGAGACAATGAGCAGTTCTTC. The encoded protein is CASSQDPPTSGGDNEQFF.

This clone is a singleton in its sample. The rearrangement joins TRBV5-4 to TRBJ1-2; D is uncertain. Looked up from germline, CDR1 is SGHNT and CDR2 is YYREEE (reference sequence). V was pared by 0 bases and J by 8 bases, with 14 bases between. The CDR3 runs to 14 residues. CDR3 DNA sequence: TGTGCCAGCAGCTTGGGAGGACTGTCGAAAGGCTACACCTTC. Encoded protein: CASSLGGLSKGYTF.

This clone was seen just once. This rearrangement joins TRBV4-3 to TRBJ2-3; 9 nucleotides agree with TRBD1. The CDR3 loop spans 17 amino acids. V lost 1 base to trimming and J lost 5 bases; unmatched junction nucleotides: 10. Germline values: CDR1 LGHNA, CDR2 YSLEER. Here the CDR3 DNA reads TGCGCCAGCAGCCAAGGCGGCGGGACAGGGTTCGAAGATACGCAGTATTTT. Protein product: CASSQGGGTGFEDTQYF.